Below are 13 T cell receptor beta chains sequenced from a single sample in a study of T cell repertoires in breast cancer. Paired alpha-beta TCRs of CD8+ T cells were analyzed by expanded emulsion RT-PCR. Unpaired genes were suppressed by blocking oligonucleotides during a second nested PCR. TCRdb used MiXCR to reprocess the emulsion pairing reads, holding one entry per CDR3 protein. The repertoire has roughly 39,000 distinct CDR3 sequences, under 60% of them found once; the top ten carry around three fifths. Sequenced input: CD8+ T cells. The origin of the receptors is a pool of human donors with breast cancer or a healthy control (not recorded which).

This clonotype was detected only a few times. The chain couples TRBV15 to TRBJ2-5; D unresolved. V dropped 0 bases and J dropped 4 bases, with 3 bases sitting between them. CDR3 length: 12 residues. Germline V CDR1 and CDR2: LNHNV, YYDKDF (reference sequence). CDR3 in amino acids: CATSRDIETQYF. The CDR3 DNA sequence: TGTGCCACCAGCAGAGATATAGAGACCCAGTACTTC. Supplemented by reference TRBV15 and TRBJ2-5, the full variable domain reads DAMVIQNPRYQVTQFGKPVTLSCSQTLNHNVMYWYQQKSSQAPKLLFHYYDKDFNNEADTPDNFQSRRPNTSFCFLDIRSPGLGDTAMYLCATSRDIETQYFGPGTRLLVL.

The genes are TRBV5-4 and TRBJ2-5; D may be TRBD1 or TRBD2 (5 bases each). Per germline, CDR1 SGHNT and CDR2 YYREEE (reference sequence). The CDR3 sequence is 14 residues long. V lost 4 bases and J 2 bases, leaving 12 bases between the germline ends. The CDR3 DNA reads TGTGCCAGCAGCCTAGGTGGGGGTCAAGAGACCCAGTACTTC. Protein sequence: CASSLGGGQETQYF.

The chain carries TRBV4-2 and TRBJ1-2; 9 positions agree with TRBD1. The CDR3 totals 16 residues. Per the germline V gene, CDR1 is LGHNA and CDR2 is YNFKEQ. Germline trimming cut 0 bases from V and 8 bases from J; bases unmatched to any gene: 10. The CDR3: CASSQERNRGPRGYTF. CDR3 nucleotide sequence: TGTGCCAGCAGCCAAGAACGGAACAGGGGGCCGCGGGGCTACACCTTC.

This clonotype has more than one count but fewer than ten. The chain combines TRBV2 with TRBJ1-2, with 9 bases that match TRBD1. The CDR3 is 14 residues long. V shed 8 bases and J 4 bases; nucleotides not matched to a gene: 8. CDR1 and CDR2 from the germline V gene are SNHLY and FYNNEI. This chain's CDR3 is CASYLRGQGYGYTF. In DNA, the CDR3 is TGTGCCAGCTACCTTAGGGGACAGGGCTATGGCTACACCTTC.

Comments on this clonotype: The junction departs from the called germline gene at one end, perhaps through a read error. The genes are TRBV6-2 or TRBV6-3 and TRBJ1-1; TRBD1 aligns across 8 bases. The CDR3 extends over 15 amino acids. Germline V CDR1 and CDR2: MNHEY, SVGEGT. This CDR3 is CALGGQEIGNIEAFF. In DNA form, the CDR3 reads TGTGCCCTCGGGGGACAGGAGATTGGGAACATTGAAGCTTTCTTC.

For this clonotype: A much larger clone differs from this one at a single base, so this may be a read error. CDR3 sequence: CASGRSGMEADTQYF. Here the CDR3 DNA reads TGTGCCAGCGGCCGTAGCGGGATGGAGGCAGATACGCAGTATTTT. The chain joins TRBV7-9 to TRBJ2-3, with TRBD2 identical over 8 bases. CDR3 length: 15 residues. Germline CDR1 SEHNR, CDR2 FQNEAQ (reference sequence). V gave up 8 bases and J gave up 4 bases; unmatched junction bases: 11.

This clonotype was seen a few times. The chain employs TRBV6-5 and TRBJ2-1; D could derive from TRBD1 or TRBD2 (5 bases each). Germline V gene data show CDR1 as MNHEY and CDR2 as SVGAGI. The CDR3 runs 14 residues. Between the trimmed V and J ends, which lost 6 bases and 7 bases, there was a span of 16 bases. Written as DNA, the CDR3 is TGTGCCAGCAGCTCCGGGACCACGAAAAATGAGCAGTTCTTC. Amino acids: CASSSGTTKNEQFF.

This clonotype was counted only a few times. The V gene is TRBV6-6, the J gene TRBJ1-2; maybe TRBD1 (5 bases). The CDR3 extends over 12 amino acids. The V gene's germline CDR1 is MNHNY and CDR2 SVGAGI (reference sequence). Trimming cost V 4 bases and J 9 bases, with 12 bases left between them. CDR3 protein: CASSSGTARYTF. CDR3 bases: TGTGCCAGCAGTTCCGGGACGGCCCGCTACACCTTC.

This chain uses TRBV7-6 with TRBJ1-1; the D is unclear. CDR3 size: 16 residues. The V gene lost 0 bases and the J gene lost 1 base, with 12 bases spanning the gap. Germline V lookup: CDR1 SGHVS, CDR2 FNYEAQ. CDR3 coding DNA: TGTGCCAGCAGCTTAGCGGCGGGCGGAAAGAACACTGAAGCTTTCTTT. Translated, it gives CASSLAAGGKNTEAFF.

This clonotype was seen many times. V and J are TRBV6-1 and TRBJ1-1; the D gene is possibly TRBD1 (6 bases). Trimming left V 5 bases short and J 1 base short, with 8 bases between. From germline, CDR1 is MNHNS and CDR2 SASEGT. The CDR3 runs to 13 residues. DNA of the CDR3: TGTGCCAGCAGTCTGACAGGGAACACTGAAGCTTTCTTT. This translates into CASSLTGNTEAFF.

This clonotype was counted at least ten times. The gene calls are TRBV15 and TRBJ2-3; D ambiguous. Germline V gene lookup returns CDR1 LNHNV and CDR2 YYDKDF (reference sequence). This CDR3 region has 13 residues. With 0 bases removed from V and 7 bases from J, the gap between germline ends came to 8 bases. CDR3 residues: CATSREKQYTQYF. In nucleotides, the CDR3 is TGTGCCACCAGCAGAGAAAAGCAGTATACGCAGTATTTT.

J is TRBJ2-2 and V is TRBV5-4; 7 bases map to TRBD2. With 6 bases clipped from V and 5 bases from J, the junction kept 10 bases outside the gene matches. CDR1 and CDR2 (germline): SGHNT, YYREEE (reference sequence). The CDR3 spans 15 residues. The CDR3 loop reads CASNPGGSATGELFF. DNA of the CDR3: TGTGCCAGCAACCCCGGCGGGAGCGCAACCGGGGAGCTGTTTTTT.

This clonotype has only one observation. Possible read error: a much larger clone is one base away. The genes are TRBV6-2 or TRBV6-3 and TRBJ1-5; the D is unclear. The CDR3 is 13 residues long. CDR1 MNHEY and CDR2 SVGEGT come from the germline V gene. DNA of the CDR3: TGTGACAGCAGTCACAGATACAATCAGCCCCAGCATTTT. Translated: CDSSHRYNQPQHF.